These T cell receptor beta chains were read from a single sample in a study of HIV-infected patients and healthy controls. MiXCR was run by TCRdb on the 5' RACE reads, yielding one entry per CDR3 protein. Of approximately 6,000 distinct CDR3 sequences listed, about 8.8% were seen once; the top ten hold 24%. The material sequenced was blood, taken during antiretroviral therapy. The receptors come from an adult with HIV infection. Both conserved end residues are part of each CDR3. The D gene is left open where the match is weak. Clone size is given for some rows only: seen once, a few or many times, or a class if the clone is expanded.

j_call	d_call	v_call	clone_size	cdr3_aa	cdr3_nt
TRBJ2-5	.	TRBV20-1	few	CSAREGRRQKETQYF	TGCAGTGCTAGAGAGGGGCGTCGGCAGAAAGAGACCCAGTACTTC
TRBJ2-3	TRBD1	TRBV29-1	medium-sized	CSARQGKSTDTQYF	TGCAGCGCCCGACAGGGAAAGAGCACAGATACGCAGTATTTT
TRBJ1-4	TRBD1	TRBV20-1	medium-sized	CSAKAPGGETNEKLFF	TGCAGTGCCAAAGCCCCAGGGGGTGAAACTAATGAAAAACTGTTTTTT
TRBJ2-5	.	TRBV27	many	CASSWNRGGGETQYF	TGTGCCAGCAGTTGGAACAGGGGAGGGGGAGAGACCCAGTACTTC
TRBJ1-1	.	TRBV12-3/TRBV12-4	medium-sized	CASSFGHMNTEAFF	TGTGCCAGCAGTTTCGGTCATATGAACACTGAAGCTTTCTTT
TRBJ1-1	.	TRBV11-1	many	CASSLGLNTEAFF	TGTGCCAGCAGCTTGGGATTGAACACTGAAGCTTTCTTT
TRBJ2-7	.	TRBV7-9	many	CASSQVRAIEQYF	TGTGCCAGCAGCCAGGTGAGGGCGATCGAGCAGTACTTC
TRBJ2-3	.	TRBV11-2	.	CASSLVMDTQYF	TGTGCCAGCAGCTTAGTGATGGATACGCAGTATTTT
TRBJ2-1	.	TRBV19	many	CASSMRTSSYNEQFF	TGTGCCAGTAGTATGAGGACAAGCTCCTACAATGAGCAGTTCTTC
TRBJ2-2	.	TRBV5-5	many	CASSSQVTNTGELFF	TGTGCCAGCAGCTCCCAGGTTACCAACACCGGGGAGCTGTTTTTT
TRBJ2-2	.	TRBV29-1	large	CSVEQGTGELFF	TGCAGCGTTGAACAGGGTACGGGGGAGCTGTTTTTT
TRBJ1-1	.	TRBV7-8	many	CASSLVGGQEAFF	TGTGCCAGCAGCTTAGTTGGGGGACAAGAAGCTTTCTTT
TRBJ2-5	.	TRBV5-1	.	CASSTPSDTQETQYF	TGCGCCAGCAGCACACCCTCTGACACCCAAGAGACCCAGTACTTC
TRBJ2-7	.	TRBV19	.	CASSTGGLFYEQYF	TGTGCCAGTAGCACCGGAGGGCTCTTCTACGAGCAGTACTTC
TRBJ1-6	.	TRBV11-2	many	CASSLDRVGSPLHF	TGTGCCAGCAGCTTAGACAGGGTAGGATCACCCCTCCACTTT
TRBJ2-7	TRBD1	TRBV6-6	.	CASSYSGQGGEQYF	TGTGCCAGCAGTTACTCGGGACAGGGAGGCGAGCAGTACTTC
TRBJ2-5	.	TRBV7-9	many	CASRLTGSQETQYF	TGTGCCAGCAGACTAACCGGGAGCCAAGAGACCCAGTACTTC
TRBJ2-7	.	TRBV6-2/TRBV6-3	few	CASMGRWGYEQYF	TGTGCCAGCATGGGGCGGTGGGGATACGAGCAGTACTTC
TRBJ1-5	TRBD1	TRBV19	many	CASSPTGGSQPQHF	TGTGCCAGTAGTCCGACAGGGGGTAGTCAGCCCCAGCATTTT
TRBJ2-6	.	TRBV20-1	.	CSARAGTGANVLAF	TGCAGTGCTAGAGCTGGGACTGGGGCCAACGTCCTGGCTTTC
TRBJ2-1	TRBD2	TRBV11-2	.	CASSYSSGGNNEQFF	TGTGCCAGCAGCTACTCTAGCGGGGGTAACAATGAGCAGTTCTTC
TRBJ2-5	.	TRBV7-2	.	CASSLGRGRETQYF	TGTGCCAGCAGCTTAGGCAGGGGAAGAGAGACCCAGTACTTC
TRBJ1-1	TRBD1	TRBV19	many	CASSRDRGLGEAFF	TGTGCCAGTAGTAGGGACAGGGGGCTCGGTGAAGCTTTCTTT
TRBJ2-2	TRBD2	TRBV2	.	CASVPPSSGLAGELFF	TGTGCCAGCGTTCCCCCCTCTAGCGGTCTCGCCGGGGAGCTGTTTTTT
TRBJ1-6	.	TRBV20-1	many	CSARSGGSSYNSPLHF	TGCAGTGCCCGCTCGGGCGGCAGCTCCTATAATTCACCCCTCCACTTT
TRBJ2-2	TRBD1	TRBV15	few	CATGQQGAAGELFF	TGTGCCACCGGGCAACAGGGGGCCGCCGGGGAGCTGTTTTTT
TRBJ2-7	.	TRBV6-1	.	CASSEDLRAPWGEQYF	TGTGCCAGCAGTGAAGATCTGCGGGCTCCCTGGGGGGAGCAGTACTTC
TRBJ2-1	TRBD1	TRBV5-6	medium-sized	CASSPFRDSASNEQFF	TGTGCCAGCAGCCCCTTCCGGGACAGCGCTTCGAATGAGCAGTTCTTC
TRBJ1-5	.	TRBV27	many	CASSLGSPSAPQHF	TGTGCCAGCAGTTTAGGGTCTCCATCAGCGCCCCAGCATTTT
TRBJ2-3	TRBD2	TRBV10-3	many	CAISESGGLTDTQYF	TGTGCCATCAGTGAAAGCGGGGGCCTCACAGATACGCAGTATTTT
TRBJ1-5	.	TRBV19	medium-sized	CASSLGALGGQPQHF	TGTGCCAGTAGCCTCGGGGCCCTGGGAGGTCAGCCCCAGCATTTT
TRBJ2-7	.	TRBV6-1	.	CASSDTGRYEQYF	TGTGCCAGCAGTGATACGGGTCGGTACGAGCAGTACTTC
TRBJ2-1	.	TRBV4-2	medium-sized	CASSTRPGAEQFF	TGTGCCAGCAGCACCCGCCCTGGGGCAGAGCAGTTCTTC
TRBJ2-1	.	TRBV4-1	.	CASSQDPADNNEQFF	TGCGCCAGCAGCCAAGATCCGGCGGACAACAATGAGCAGTTCTTC
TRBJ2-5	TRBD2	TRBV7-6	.	CASSLRAGGPETQYF	TGTGCCAGCAGCTTACGAGCGGGAGGGCCGGAGACCCAGTACTTC
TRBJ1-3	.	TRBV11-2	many	CASSLAQNTIYF	TGTGCCAGCAGCTTAGCCCAGAACACCATATATTTT
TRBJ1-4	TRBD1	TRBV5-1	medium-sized	CASSPGTGAGGEKLFF	TGCGCCAGCAGCCCCGGGACAGGGGCGGGTGGCGAAAAACTGTTTTTT
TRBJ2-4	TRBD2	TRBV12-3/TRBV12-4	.	CASSLGGGGRDIQYF	TGTGCCAGCAGTTTAGGGGGGGGGGGGAGAGACATTCAGTACTTC
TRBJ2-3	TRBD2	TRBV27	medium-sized	CASGILAGVSDTQYF	TGTGCCAGCGGGATCCTAGCGGGGGTTTCAGATACGCAGTATTTT
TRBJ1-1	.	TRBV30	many	CAWSVVGLAFF	TGTGCCTGGAGTGTAGTGGGGTTGGCTTTCTTT
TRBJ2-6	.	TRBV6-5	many	CASSSGSGANVLTF	TGTGCCAGCAGCTCCGGCTCTGGGGCCAACGTCCTGACTTTC
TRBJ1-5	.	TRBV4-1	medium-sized	CASSQPDSNQPQHF	TGCGCCAGCAGCCAGCCGGATAGCAATCAGCCCCAGCATTTT
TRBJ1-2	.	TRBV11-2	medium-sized	CASSLDGPGLYGYTF	TGTGCCAGCAGCTTAGACGGTCCAGGCCTCTATGGCTACACCTTC
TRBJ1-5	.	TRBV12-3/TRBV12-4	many	CASRSLSGTWANQPQHF	TGTGCCAGCAGATCATTATCCGGGACCTGGGCTAATCAGCCCCAGCATTTT
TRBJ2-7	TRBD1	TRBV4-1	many	CASSYGGDRLNWRDEQYF	TGCGCCAGCAGCTACGGCGGGGACAGGTTAAATTGGAGGGACGAGCAGTACTTC
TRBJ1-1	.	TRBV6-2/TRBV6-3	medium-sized	CASSYSQGAEAFF	TGTGCCAGCAGTTACTCTCAGGGAGCTGAAGCTTTCTTT